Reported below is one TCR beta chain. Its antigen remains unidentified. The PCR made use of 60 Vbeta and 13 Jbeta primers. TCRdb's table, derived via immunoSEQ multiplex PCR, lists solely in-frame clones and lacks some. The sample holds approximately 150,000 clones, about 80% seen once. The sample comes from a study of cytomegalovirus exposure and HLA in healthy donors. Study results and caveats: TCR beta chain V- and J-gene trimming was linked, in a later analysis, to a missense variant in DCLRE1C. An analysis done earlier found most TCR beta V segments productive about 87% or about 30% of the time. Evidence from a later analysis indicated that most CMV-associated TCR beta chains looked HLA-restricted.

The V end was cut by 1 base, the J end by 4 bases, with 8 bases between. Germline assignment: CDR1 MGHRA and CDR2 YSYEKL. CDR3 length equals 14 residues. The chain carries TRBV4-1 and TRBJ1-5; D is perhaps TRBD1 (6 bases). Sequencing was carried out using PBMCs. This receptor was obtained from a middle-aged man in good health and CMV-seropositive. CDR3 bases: TGCGCCAGCAGCCAAGGGACAGCTAATCAGCCCCAGCATTTT. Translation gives CASSQGTANQPQHF.